Each of the 29 T cell receptor beta chains below was sequenced from the same sample in a study of cytomegalovirus exposure and HLA in healthy donors. The PCR made use of 60 Vbeta and 13 Jbeta primers. Produced via immunoSEQ multiplex PCR; TCRdb's table is partial and in-frame only. In the table there are about 200,000 clones, around 90% of which are singletons. Sample: PBMCs. These receptors came from a boy younger than 10 in good health and CMV-seronegative.

The chain combines TRBV7-8 with TRBJ1-5; 11 nucleotides match TRBD1. Germline V gene data show CDR1 as SGHVS and CDR2 as FQNEAQ. The junction had 3 bases not matched to a gene; V was cut back by 1 base and J by 4 bases. The CDR3 runs 16 residues. The DNA for the CDR3 is TGTGCCAGCAGCTTAGTAGGGACAGGGGGGAATCAGCCCCAGCATTTT. Translated, it gives CASSLVGTGGNQPQHF.

The rearrangement links TRBV28 to TRBJ2-1; 7 nucleotides match TRBD2. Germline CDR1 MDHEN, CDR2 SYDVKM. The V and J ends lost 6 bases and 9 bases, in that order; junction bases with no gene match: 11. The length of the CDR3 is 14 residues. For the CDR3, the DNA is TGTGCCAGCAGCCCACGATCGCGGGGGACTGAGCAGTTCTTC. Protein product: CASSPRSRGTEQFF.

This clone was picked up one time. At one boundary the junction diverges from the germline segment, which might be a read error. The chain links TRBV4-1 to TRBJ1-1; 8 bases match TRBD1. The CDR3 covers 15 residues. Germline CDR1 is MGHRA and CDR2 is YSYEKL. The CDR3 DNA reads TGCGCCAGCAGCCCACTGACAGGGGAGAACACTGAAGCTCTCTTT. This translates into CASSPLTGENTEALF.

This chain links TRBV28 with TRBJ1-1, with 7 nucleotides matching TRBD1. The J segment lost 6 bases and the V segment lost 5 bases, leaving 9 bases of the junction unmatched. This CDR3 comprises 14 residues. Germline values: CDR1 MDHEN, CDR2 SYDVKM. The CDR3 nucleotides are TGTGCCAGCAGTCTCCTCGGGACAGATGCTGAAGCTTTCTTT. It encodes CASSLLGTDAEAFF.

The table lists this clone with a count of one. This sequence joins TRBV4-2 and TRBJ2-3; 8 nucleotides line up with TRBD2. The trim removed 1 base at V and 11 bases at J, leaving 17 bases unmatched. The germline V gene has CDR1 LGHNA and CDR2 YNFKEQ. CDR3 size: 17 residues. The CDR3 here is CASSQAGGGLRLGVQYF. CDR3 bases: TGTGCCAGCAGCCAAGCTGGCGGGGGGCTCCGACTTGGTGTGCAGTATTTT.

The V and J genes are TRBV27 and TRBJ2-7, with TRBD1 identical over 10 bases. The CDR3 spans 16 residues. Germline V gene data show CDR1 as MNHEY and CDR2 as SMNVEV (reference sequence). V gave up 1 base and J gave up 4 bases; unmatched junction bases: 7. CDR3 loop: CASSLLGQGKGYEQYF. The CDR3 region has the DNA TGTGCCAGCAGTTTATTGGGACAGGGGAAAGGATACGAGCAGTACTTC.

J is TRBJ2-5 and V is TRBV6-9, with D hard to call. Germline V lookup: CDR1 MNHGY, CDR2 SVAAGI. The CDR3 sequence is 12 residues long. V dropped 8 bases and J dropped 0 bases, with 7 bases sitting between them. The CDR3 sequence: CASLSYQETQYF. CDR3 DNA sequence: TGTGCCAGCCTGTCGTACCAAGAGACCCAGTACTTC.

V is TRBV6-5 and J is TRBJ1-2; 9 positions agree with TRBD1. V was clipped by 4 bases and J by 6 bases; unmatched bases: 6. CDR3 length equals 14 residues. Germline V gene sequence: CDR1 MNHEY, CDR2 SVGAGI. CDR3 in DNA: TGTGCCAGCAGTTCACAGGGGGCGAGTAATGGCTACACCTTC. Translated, it gives CASSSQGASNGYTF.

The J gene is TRBJ2-1, the V gene TRBV5-1; D gene ambiguous. CDR1 and CDR2 (germline): SGHRS, YFSETQ. This CDR3 spans 16 amino acids. V lost 0 bases to trimming and J lost 2 bases, with 12 bases between them. This CDR3 is CASSLDYDNTYNEQFF. The CDR3 nucleotides are TGCGCCAGCAGCTTGGATTACGACAACACCTACAATGAGCAGTTCTTC. The full variable domain, with the rest looked up from reference TRBV5-1 and TRBJ2-1, is KAGVTQTPRYLIKTRGQQVTLSCSPISGHRSVSWYQQTPGQGLQFLFEYFSETQRNKGNFPGRFSGRQFSNSRSEMNVSTLELGDSALYLCASSLDYDNTYNEQFFGPGTRLTVL.

The rearrangement uses TRBV2 and TRBJ1-5; TRBD1 matches at 7 bases. This CDR3 is built from 15 residues. Trimming took 3 bases from V and 4 from J; bases not matched to a gene: 6. In germline, CDR1 is SNHLY, CDR2 FYNNEI. The CDR3, as DNA: TGTGCCAGCAGTGAGGGACAGAACCCAAATCAGCCCCAGCATTTT. Translation: CASSEGQNPNQPQHF.

This clone has only one observation. This chain connects TRBV15 to TRBJ1-5, with D uncertain. CDR1 LNHNV and CDR2 YYDKDF come from the germline V gene (reference sequence). This CDR3 has 15 amino acids. The ends were cut back, 3 bases at V and 0 bases at J, with 9 bases in the middle. In nucleotides, the CDR3 is TGTGCCACCAGCAGGGAGGACCTTAGCAATCAGCCCCAGCATTTT. It encodes CATSREDLSNQPQHF.

Here the CDR3 reads CASSGRVPNQPQHF. CDR3 DNA sequence: TGTGCCAGCAGTGGTCGGGTTCCTAATCAGCCCCAGCATTTT. The V call is TRBV6-1, the J call TRBJ1-5; D remains unclear. The CDR3 is 14 residues long. V lost 4 bases and J lost 4, with 11 bases in between. Germline loops: CDR1 MNHNS, CDR2 SASEGT.

Regarding this clone: Compared with germline, one end of the junction differs, possibly owing to a read error. The chain joins TRBV7-9 to TRBJ2-1, with D unclear. CDR1 and CDR2 (germline): SEHNR, FQNEAQ (reference sequence). The CDR3 covers 12 residues. The CDR3 here is CSSSFAHNEQFF. The CDR3 DNA reads as TGTTCCAGCAGCTTCGCGCACAATGAGCAGTTCTTC.

This clone has just one count. This chain joins TRBV5-1 and TRBJ2-5; D possibly corresponds to TRBD1 (6 bases). V gave up 4 bases and J gave up 0 bases, with 13 bases separating them. The CDR3 totals 15 residues. The germline CDR1 and CDR2 sequences are SGHRS and YFSETQ. CDR3 residues: CASSRSGQNQETQYF. CDR3 in DNA: TGCGCCAGCAGCCGGTCCGGACAGAACCAAGAGACCCAGTACTTC.

The chain couples TRBV10-2 to TRBJ2-3, with D possibly TRBD2 on 5 matching bases. CDR1 is WSHSY, CDR2 SAAADI, per germline. The CDR3 has 15 amino acids. The V end was cut by 2 bases, the J end by 0 bases, with 9 bases between. In DNA, the CDR3 is TGCGCCAGCAGTGAGCGTAGGACTAGCACAGATACGCAGTATTTT. As protein: CASSERRTSTDTQYF.

The chain has TRBV9 and TRBJ1-1, with D possibly matching TRBD1 (5 bases). V lost 1 base and J 3 bases, leaving 10 bases between the germline ends. The CDR3 length is 14 residues. Germline-derived CDR1 and CDR2 are SGDLS and YYNGEE. CDR3 loop: CASSVQGTDTEAFF. DNA of the CDR3: TGTGCCAGCAGCGTACAGGGTACGGACACTGAAGCTTTCTTT.

The V call is TRBV13, the J call TRBJ2-2; possibly TRBD1 for D (5 bases). Trimming removed 3 bases at V and 1 base at J, with 12 bases between. There are 16 residues in the CDR3. Germline V lookup: CDR1 PRHDT, CDR2 FYEKMQ (reference sequence). Here the CDR3 reads CASSFRMGQNTGELFF. CDR3 nucleotides: TGTGCCAGCAGCTTCAGGATGGGGCAGAACACCGGGGAGCTGTTTTTT.

J is TRBJ2-7 and V is TRBV18; D may be TRBD2 (5 bases). Germline V gene sequence: CDR1 KGHSH, CDR2 LQKENI. There are 15 residues in the CDR3. V was cut by 4 bases and J by 4 bases, with 17 bases left in between. The CDR3: CASSHDTLKRYEQYF. CDR3 nucleotides: TGTGCCAGCTCACACGACACTCTCAAGCGGTACGAGCAGTACTTC.

The genes are TRBV5-1 and TRBJ2-7, with TRBD1 identical over 7 bases. Germline V gene lookup returns CDR1 SGHRS and CDR2 YFSETQ. CDR3 size: 15 residues. Losses at the gene ends were 4 bases for V and 6 bases for J; bases not matched to a gene: 13. CDR3 bases: TGCGCCAGCAGCCCCGACAGGGTTAAATCGGTCGAGCAGTACTTC. It translates to CASSPDRVKSVEQYF.

Only one count was recorded for this clone. This CDR3 is CASRPTGGGYGYTF. Written as DNA, the CDR3 is TGTGCCAGCAGGCCCACGGGGGGCGGTTATGGCTACACCTTC. The V call is TRBV6-1, the J call TRBJ1-2, with D possibly TRBD1 on 6 matching bases. Germline V lookup: CDR1 MNHNS, CDR2 SASEGT. The V end was cut by 6 bases, the J end by 5 bases, with 16 bases between. The CDR3 loop spans 14 amino acids.

This clone was observed a single time. This chain links TRBV6-1 with TRBJ2-5; tentative D call: TRBD2 (5 bases). The V end lost 2 bases, the J end lost 11 bases, and 18 bases lay between the germline ends. This CDR3 has 14 amino acids. From germline, CDR1 is MNHNS and CDR2 SASEGT. CDR3 loop: CASSESVVLWEQYF. DNA of the CDR3: TGTGCCAGCAGTGAATCGGTGGTTCTTTGGGAGCAGTACTTC.

Here the CDR3 reads CASGTGQRNQPQHF. CDR3 coding DNA: TGTGCCAGCGGGACGGGACAGAGAAATCAGCCCCAGCATTTT. The chain uses TRBV28 and TRBJ1-5, with 7 bases identical to TRBD1. CDR1 is MDHEN, CDR2 SYDVKM, per germline. This CDR3 has 14 residues. V lost 8 bases to trimming and J lost 4 bases; unmatched junction nucleotides: 8.

The rearrangement joins TRBV30 to TRBJ1-6, with 7 bases identical to TRBD1. This CDR3 is 19 amino acids long. V lost 6 bases and J lost 1; bases outside the gene matches: 18. Looked up from germline, CDR1 is GTSNPN and CDR2 is SVGIG (reference sequence). CDR3 bases: TGTGCCTGTTCAGCCCGGGACAGTAGTCTGGGGTCCTATAATTCACCCCTCCACTTT. This gives the protein CACSARDSSLGSYNSPLHF.

The chain has TRBV6-1 and TRBJ2-3; D gene unclear. Germline CDR1 is MNHNS and CDR2 is SASEGT. Trimming left V 3 bases short and J 4 bases short, with 17 bases between. The CDR3 length is 16 residues. CDR3 in DNA: TGTGCCAGCAGTGACAGAGGAAAAGAATATGCAGATACGCAGTATTTT. This codes for CASSDRGKEYADTQYF.

This rearrangement joins TRBV9 to TRBJ1-2, with 9 bases fitting TRBD1. The germline V gene has CDR1 SGDLS and CDR2 YYNGEE. CDR3 length equals 15 residues. The ends lost 3 bases at V and 5 bases at J; junction bases unmatched: 8. For the CDR3, the DNA is TGTGCCAGCAGCGCCTTGGACAGGGGAGGTTATGGCTACACCTTC. This gives the protein CASSALDRGGYGYTF.

This sequence joins TRBV7-2 and TRBJ2-2, with 7 nucleotides matching TRBD2. Germline trimming cut 4 bases from V and 7 bases from J; bases unmatched to any gene: 3. The CDR3 contains 13 residues. Germline V gene lookup returns CDR1 SGHTA and CDR2 FQGNSA. The CDR3 here is CASSSRTSGELFF. The DNA of the CDR3 is TGTGCCAGCAGCTCCCGGACTAGCGGGGAGCTGTTTTTT.

The CDR3 DNA sequence: TGTGCCGGACAGGGATTTCACGAGCAGTACTTC. As protein: CAGQGFHEQYF. The chain links TRBV27 to TRBJ2-7, with TRBD1 matching over 8 bases. This CDR3 has 11 amino acids. The ends lost 11 bases at V and 5 bases at J; junction bases unmatched: 5. Germline V gene data show CDR1 as MNHEY and CDR2 as SMNVEV (reference sequence).

This clone came up a few times. This chain joins TRBV10-2 and TRBJ2-7; tentative D call: TRBD1 (5 bases). This CDR3 is 13 amino acids long. With 4 bases removed from V and 2 bases from J, the gap between germline ends came to 9 bases. The V gene's germline CDR1 is WSHSY and CDR2 SAAADI. CDR3: CASSADITYEQYF. The CDR3 coding sequence is TGCGCCAGCAGTGCGGACATCACCTACGAGCAGTACTTC.

The sample holds one count of this clone. This sequence joins TRBV7-9 and TRBJ2-5, with a possible D match to TRBD1 (6 bases). This CDR3 is built from 12 residues. Trimming took off 5 bases at V and 4 bases at J, with 8 bases between the two ends. The V gene's germline CDR1 is SEHNR and CDR2 FQNEAQ (reference sequence). This chain's CDR3 is CASSPQGETQYF. In nucleotides, the CDR3 is TGTGCCAGCAGCCCACAGGGAGAGACCCAGTACTTC.